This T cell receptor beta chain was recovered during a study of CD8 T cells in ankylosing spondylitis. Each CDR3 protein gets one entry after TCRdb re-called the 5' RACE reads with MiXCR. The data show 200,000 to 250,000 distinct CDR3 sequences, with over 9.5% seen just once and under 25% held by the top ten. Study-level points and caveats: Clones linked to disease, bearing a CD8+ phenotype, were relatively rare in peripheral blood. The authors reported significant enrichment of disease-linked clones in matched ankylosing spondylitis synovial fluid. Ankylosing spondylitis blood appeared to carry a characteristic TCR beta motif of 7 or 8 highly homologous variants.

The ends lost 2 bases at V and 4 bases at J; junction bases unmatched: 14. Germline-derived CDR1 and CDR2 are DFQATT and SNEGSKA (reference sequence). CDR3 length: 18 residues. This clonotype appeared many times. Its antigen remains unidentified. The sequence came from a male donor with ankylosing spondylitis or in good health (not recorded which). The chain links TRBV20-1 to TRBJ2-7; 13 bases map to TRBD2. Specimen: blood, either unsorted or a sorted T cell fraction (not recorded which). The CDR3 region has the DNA TGCAGTGCTAGACCTACTAGCGGGGGGGCCGTTAACCAGTACGAGCAGTACTTC. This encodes CSARPTSGGAVNQYEQYF.